This paragraph covers one TCR beta chain sequence. This specimen belongs to a study of blood T cell repertoires in COVID-19. Turning to the study itself: Collection of acute and convalescent COVID-19 samples took place in the United States, Italy and Spain. Nucleic acid was either cDNA or gDNA, and it came from T cells, B-cell-depleted T cells, or PBMCs.

This CDR3 contains 14 residues. V gave up 9 bases and J gave up 4 bases, with 16 bases separating them. Germline CDR1 reads LNHDA; CDR2 reads SQIVND (reference sequence). Measured with immunoSEQ multiplex PCR; TCRdb has only the in-frame clones, and not every one. The table records some 90,000 clones, about 89% of them present only once. The sample taken for sequencing was peripheral blood. This TCR was recovered from a man between 45 and 60 years old with acute or convalescent COVID-19. This chain joins TRBV19 and TRBJ1-3; D gene ambiguous. For the CDR3, the DNA is TGTGCCAGCGCGGCCCAGTTTGGAGGAAACACCATATATTTT. This sequence encodes CASAAQFGGNTIYF.